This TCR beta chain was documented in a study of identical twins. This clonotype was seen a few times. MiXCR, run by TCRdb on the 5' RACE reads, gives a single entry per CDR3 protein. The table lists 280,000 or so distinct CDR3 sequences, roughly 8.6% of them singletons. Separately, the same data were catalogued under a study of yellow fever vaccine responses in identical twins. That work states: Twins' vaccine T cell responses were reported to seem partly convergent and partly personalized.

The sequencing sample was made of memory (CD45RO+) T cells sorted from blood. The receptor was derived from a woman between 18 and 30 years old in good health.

CDR3 bases: TGCGCCAGCAGCTTGGCGGGACTAGCGGAGTACAATGAGCAGTTCTTC. This codes for CASSLAGLAEYNEQFF. V gene TRBV5-1 combines with J gene TRBJ2-1; 11 nucleotides agree with TRBD2. V shed 0 bases, J shed 4 bases, and the junction held 3 bases outside the gene matches. The V gene's germline CDR1 is SGHRS and CDR2 YFSETQ. The length of the CDR3 is 16 residues. Based on the CDR3 plus reference TRBV5-1 and TRBJ2-1, the full variable domain is KAGVTQTPRYLIKTRGQQVTLSCSPISGHRSVSWYQQTPGQGLQFLFEYFSETQRNKGNFPGRFSGRQFSNSRSEMNVSTLELGDSALYLCASSLAGLAEYNEQFFGPGTRLTVL.